Reported below is one T cell receptor beta chain. J was trimmed by 4 bases and V by 5 bases; bases with no gene match: 8. The CDR3 length is 15 residues. CDR1 SGHVS and CDR2 FQNEAQ come from the germline V gene. As processed by the authors: How many nucleated cells were present was estimated from reference gene primer amplification. The method was immunoSEQ multiplex PCR; TCRdb's version includes in-frame clones alone and lacks a portion of them. V, J and clone size reflect that table, while D and trimming were determined from the DNA. Of about 140,000 clones listed, roughly 85% are singletons. The source of the sample is a study of blood T cell repertoires in COVID-19. Whole-study context: Specimens from acute and convalescent COVID-19 originated in the United States, Italy and Spain. Sources were T cells, B-cell-depleted T cells, or PBMCs; the material itself was cDNA or gDNA.

This sequence originates from a man between 50 and 59 years old with acute or convalescent COVID-19. The material sequenced was peripheral blood. The rearrangement joins TRBV7-8 to TRBJ1-2, with 9 bases identical to TRBD1. The CDR3 DNA is TGTGCCAGCAGCGGCCGGGACAGGGAACTCTATGGCTACACCTTC. It is translated as CASSGRDRELYGYTF.